This TCR beta chain emerged from a study of cytomegalovirus exposure and HLA in healthy donors. After removal of 4 bases from V and 6 bases from J, the junction contained 4 bases not matched to a gene. This CDR3 has 12 amino acids. Germline assignment: CDR1 SGHTS and CDR2 YDEGEE. In its sample, this clone was seen once. This PCR relied on a set of 60 Vbeta primers and 13 Jbeta primers. Profiling relied on immunoSEQ multiplex PCR, and the TCRdb table lists in-frame clones only, not all of them. The sample holds about 190,000 clones, about 80% seen once. Healthy bone marrow donors formed the donor group.

Material for sequencing was PBMCs. This clonotype originated in a woman in her 30s in good health and CMV-seronegative. The chain carries TRBV5-8 and TRBJ2-7; 7 bases align to TRBD2. DNA for the CDR3: TGTGCCAGCAGCCTCGGGGGGTCCGAGCAGTACTTC. Amino acids: CASSLGGSEQYF.